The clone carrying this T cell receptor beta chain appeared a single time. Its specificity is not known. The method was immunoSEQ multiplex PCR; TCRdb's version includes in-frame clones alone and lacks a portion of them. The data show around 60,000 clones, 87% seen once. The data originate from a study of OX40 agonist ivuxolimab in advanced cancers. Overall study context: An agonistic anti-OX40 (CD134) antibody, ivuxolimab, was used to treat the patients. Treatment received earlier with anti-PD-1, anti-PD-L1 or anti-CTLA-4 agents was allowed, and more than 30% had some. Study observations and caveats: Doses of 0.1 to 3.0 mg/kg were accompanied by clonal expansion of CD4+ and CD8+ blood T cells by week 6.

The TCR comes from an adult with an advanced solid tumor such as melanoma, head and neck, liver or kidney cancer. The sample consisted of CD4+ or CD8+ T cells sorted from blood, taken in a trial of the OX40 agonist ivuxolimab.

CDR3 amino acids: CARTGHQPQHF. Written as DNA, the CDR3 is TGTGCCCGGACAGGGCATCAGCCCCAGCATTTT. This chain uses TRBV30 with TRBJ1-5, with 8 bases that match TRBD1. The CDR3 runs 11 residues. The germline CDR1 and CDR2 sequences are GTSNPN and SVGIG (reference sequence). J gave up 5 bases and V 8 bases, and 2 bases lay outside the gene matches.